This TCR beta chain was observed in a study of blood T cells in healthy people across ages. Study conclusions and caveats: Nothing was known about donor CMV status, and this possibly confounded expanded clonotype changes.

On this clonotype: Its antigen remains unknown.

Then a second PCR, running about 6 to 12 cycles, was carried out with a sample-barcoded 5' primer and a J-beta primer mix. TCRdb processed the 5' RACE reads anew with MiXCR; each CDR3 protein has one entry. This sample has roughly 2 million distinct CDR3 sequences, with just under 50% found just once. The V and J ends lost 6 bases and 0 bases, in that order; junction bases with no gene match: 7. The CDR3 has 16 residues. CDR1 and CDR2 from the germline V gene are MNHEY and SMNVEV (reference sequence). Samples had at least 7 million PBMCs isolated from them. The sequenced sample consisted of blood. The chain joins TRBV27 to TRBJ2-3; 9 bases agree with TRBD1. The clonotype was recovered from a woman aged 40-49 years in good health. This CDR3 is CASSLWDRVSTDTQYF. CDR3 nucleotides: TGTGCCAGCAGCCTATGGGACAGGGTTAGCACAGATACGCAGTATTTT.